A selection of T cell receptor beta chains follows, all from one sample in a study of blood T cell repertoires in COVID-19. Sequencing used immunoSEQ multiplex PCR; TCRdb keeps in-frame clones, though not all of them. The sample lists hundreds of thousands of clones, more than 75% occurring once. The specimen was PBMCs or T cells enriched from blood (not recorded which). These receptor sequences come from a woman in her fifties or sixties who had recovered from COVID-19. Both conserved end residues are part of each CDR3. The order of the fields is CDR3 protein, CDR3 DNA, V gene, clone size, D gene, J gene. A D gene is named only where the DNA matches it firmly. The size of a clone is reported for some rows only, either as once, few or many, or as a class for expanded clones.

CDR3 protein: CASRPGLPSYEQYF
CDR3 DNA: TGTGCCAGCAGGCCGGGACTCCCCTCCTACGAGCAGTACTTC
V gene: TRBV27
clone size: -
D gene: -
J gene: TRBJ2-7

CDR3 protein: CASSLPAARQPQHF
CDR3 DNA: TGTGCCAGCAGTTTACCGGCGGCGCGCCAGCCCCAGCATTTT
V gene: TRBV28
clone size: -
D gene: -
J gene: TRBJ1-5

CDR3 protein: CASSPPGPMMREQYF
CDR3 DNA: TGTGCCAGCTCACCACCCGGCCCTATGATGAGGGAGCAGTACTTC
V gene: TRBV18
clone size: -
D gene: -
J gene: TRBJ2-7

CDR3 protein: CASSLRGTVNTEAFF
CDR3 DNA: TGTGCCAGCAGCTTAAGGGGGACGGTGAACACTGAAGCTTTCTTT
V gene: TRBV7-2
clone size: -
D gene: -
J gene: TRBJ1-1

CDR3 protein: CASSFPPHDGSYEQYF
CDR3 DNA: TGTGCCAGCAGTTTTCCCCCCCACGACGGGTCCTACGAGCAGTACTTC
V gene: TRBV28
clone size: -
D gene: -
J gene: TRBJ2-7

CDR3 protein: CASSSAGGSSNEQFF
CDR3 DNA: TGCGCCAGCAGCTCGGCCGGCGGGAGTTCCAATGAGCAGTTCTTC
V gene: TRBV5-1
clone size: -
D gene: TRBD2
J gene: TRBJ2-1

CDR3 protein: CAITQGDEQYF
CDR3 DNA: TGTGCCATCACCCAGGGGGACGAGCAGTACTTC
V gene: TRBV10-3
clone size: once
D gene: TRBD1
J gene: TRBJ2-7

CDR3 protein: CASSFIRAGHYGYTF
CDR3 DNA: TGTGCCAGCAGTTTCATCAGGGCAGGGCACTATGGCTACACCTTC
V gene: TRBV6-5
clone size: -
D gene: -
J gene: TRBJ1-2

CDR3 protein: CASSTGQVSEQFF
CDR3 DNA: TGTGCCAGTAGTACCGGACAGGTGAGCGAGCAGTTCTTC
V gene: TRBV19
clone size: -
D gene: TRBD1
J gene: TRBJ2-1

CDR3 protein: CASSSISGSDTQYF
CDR3 DNA: TGTGCCAGTAGTAGTATATCGGGGAGCGATACGCAGTATTTT
V gene: TRBV19
clone size: once
D gene: -
J gene: TRBJ2-3

CDR3 protein: CASSLLGAEKLFF
CDR3 DNA: TGTGCCAGCAGTTTATTGGGCGCGGAAAAACTGTTTTTT
V gene: TRBV27
clone size: -
D gene: -
J gene: TRBJ1-4

CDR3 protein: CASSQDGTEASDTQYF
CDR3 DNA: TGTGCCAGCAGCCAAGATGGGACAGAGGCATCTGATACGCAGTATTTT
V gene: TRBV4-2
clone size: -
D gene: TRBD1
J gene: TRBJ2-3

CDR3 protein: CASSLSGQDQETQYF
CDR3 DNA: TGTGCCAGCAGCTTATCGGGACAAGACCAAGAGACCCAGTACTTC
V gene: TRBV11-1
clone size: once
D gene: -
J gene: TRBJ2-5

CDR3 protein: CASSSGDRDNSPLHF
CDR3 DNA: TGTGCCAGCAGCTCGGGGGACAGGGACAATTCACCCCTCCACTTT
V gene: TRBV7-9
clone size: -
D gene: TRBD1
J gene: TRBJ1-6

CDR3 protein: CASRASGRGYEQYF
CDR3 DNA: TGTGCCAGCAGGGCTAGCGGGAGAGGCTACGAGCAGTACTTC
V gene: TRBV28
clone size: -
D gene: TRBD2
J gene: TRBJ2-7

CDR3 protein: CASSQRLGAEYF
CDR3 DNA: TGTGCCAGCAGCCAAAGGCTGGGGGCGGAGTACTTC
V gene: TRBV3-1/TRBV3-2
clone size: -
D gene: -
J gene: TRBJ2-7

CDR3 protein: CASSPRLAGTSYEQYF
CDR3 DNA: TGTGCCAGTAGTCCCCGACTAGCGGGAACCTCCTACGAGCAGTACTTC
V gene: TRBV19
clone size: once
D gene: TRBD2
J gene: TRBJ2-7

CDR3 protein: CASSTTGDNEKLFF
CDR3 DNA: TGTGCCAGTAGTACGACAGGGGATAATGAAAAACTGTTTTTT
V gene: TRBV19
clone size: -
D gene: TRBD1
J gene: TRBJ1-4

CDR3 protein: CATSREGRQGDSHTF
CDR3 DNA: TGTGCCACCAGCAGAGAAGGTAGACAGGGGGACAGCCACACCTTC
V gene: TRBV15
clone size: few
D gene: TRBD1
J gene: TRBJ1-2

CDR3 protein: CASSKSSHQPQHF
CDR3 DNA: TGTGCCAGTAGTAAAAGCTCTCATCAGCCCCAGCATTTT
V gene: TRBV19
clone size: -
D gene: -
J gene: TRBJ1-5

CDR3 protein: CASAEQGYTEAFF
CDR3 DNA: TGTGCCAGCGCGGAACAGGGTTACACTGAAGCTTTCTTT
V gene: TRBV6-5
clone size: -
D gene: -
J gene: TRBJ1-1

CDR3 protein: CASSLGGVPNTEAFF
CDR3 DNA: TGCGCCAGCAGCTTGGGCGGGGTTCCGAACACTGAAGCTTTCTTT
V gene: TRBV5-1
clone size: few
D gene: -
J gene: TRBJ1-1

CDR3 protein: CASSLAFASSLLAGSRDTQYF
CDR3 DNA: TGCGCCAGCAGCTTGGCCTTCGCTTCGTCTCTATTAGCGGGGAGCCGGGATACGCAGTATTTT
V gene: TRBV5-1
clone size: -
D gene: TRBD2
J gene: TRBJ2-3

CDR3 protein: CASSQRNPDEQYF
CDR3 DNA: TGTGCCAGCAGCCAGCGGAACCCAGACGAGCAGTACTTC
V gene: TRBV6-5
clone size: once
D gene: -
J gene: TRBJ2-7

CDR3 protein: CASSDSTGSSYNEQFF
CDR3 DNA: TGTGCCAGCAGTGACTCGACCGGGAGTTCCTACAATGAGCAGTTCTTC
V gene: TRBV6-4
clone size: -
D gene: -
J gene: TRBJ2-1

CDR3 protein: CASSQNRNEKLFF
CDR3 DNA: TGTGCCAGCAGCCAAAACAGGAATGAAAAACTGTTTTTT
V gene: TRBV5-4
clone size: -
D gene: -
J gene: TRBJ1-4

CDR3 protein: CASSVQGFPYEQYF
CDR3 DNA: TGCGCCAGCAGCGTACAGGGGTTCCCCTACGAGCAGTACTTC
V gene: TRBV5-1
clone size: -
D gene: TRBD1
J gene: TRBJ2-7

CDR3 protein: CASSELLREDQPQHF
CDR3 DNA: TGTGCCAGCAGTGAATTGTTGCGAGAAGATCAGCCCCAGCATTTT
V gene: TRBV6-1
clone size: -
D gene: -
J gene: TRBJ1-5

CDR3 protein: CASSTRASLNTGEQFF
CDR3 DNA: TGTGCCAGCAGCACCCGGGCTAGCCTTAACACCGGGGAGCAGTTTTTT
V gene: TRBV7-3
clone size: -
D gene: -
J gene: TRBJ2-2

CDR3 protein: CASSLLRPGIYNEQFF
CDR3 DNA: TGTGCCAGCAGCTTATTACGTCCAGGGATTTACAATGAGCAGTTCTTC
V gene: TRBV7-9
clone size: -
D gene: -
J gene: TRBJ2-1

CDR3 protein: CASSPRGRGGNEQFF
CDR3 DNA: TGTGCCAGCTCACCGAGGGGAAGAGGGGGCAATGAGCAGTTCTTC
V gene: TRBV18
clone size: -
D gene: -
J gene: TRBJ2-1

CDR3 protein: CASSWSGTGVSYEQYF
CDR3 DNA: TGTGCCAGCAGCTGGTCCGGGACAGGGGTTTCCTACGAGCAGTACTTC
V gene: TRBV7-9
clone size: -
D gene: TRBD1
J gene: TRBJ2-7

CDR3 protein: CASSQDGLAANEQGF
CDR3 DNA: TGTGCCAGCAGCCAAGATGGACTAGCGGCAAACGAGCAGGGCTTC
V gene: TRBV4-2
clone size: -
D gene: TRBD2
J gene: TRBJ2-7

CDR3 protein: CARKLKGDNETQYF
CDR3 DNA: TGTGCCAGGAAACTAAAAGGGGATAACGAGACCCAGTACTTC
V gene: TRBV21-1
clone size: -
D gene: -
J gene: TRBJ2-5

CDR3 protein: CASSPSSNQPQHF
CDR3 DNA: TGTGCCAGCTCACCATCGAGCAATCAGCCCCAGCATTTT
V gene: TRBV18
clone size: -
D gene: -
J gene: TRBJ1-5

CDR3 protein: CASSRLSSGANVLTF
CDR3 DNA: TGCGCCAGCAGCCGTCTTAGCTCTGGGGCCAACGTCCTGACTTTC
V gene: TRBV5-1
clone size: -
D gene: -
J gene: TRBJ2-6

CDR3 protein: CAISPQGADTEAFF
CDR3 DNA: TGTGCCATCAGCCCACAGGGGGCGGACACTGAAGCTTTCTTT
V gene: TRBV10-3
clone size: -
D gene: TRBD1
J gene: TRBJ1-1

CDR3 protein: CASTFKDTQYF
CDR3 DNA: TGTGCCAGCACCTTCAAAGATACGCAGTATTTT
V gene: TRBV7-8
clone size: -
D gene: -
J gene: TRBJ2-3

CDR3 protein: CSVRVRGGRQETQYF
CDR3 DNA: TGCAGCGTTCGGGTCCGTGGGGGCCGCCAAGAGACCCAGTACTTC
V gene: TRBV29-1
clone size: -
D gene: -
J gene: TRBJ2-5

CDR3 protein: CSVARLAGDYEQYF
CDR3 DNA: TGCAGCGTTGCCAGACTAGCGGGCGATTACGAGCAGTACTTC
V gene: TRBV29-1
clone size: -
D gene: TRBD2
J gene: TRBJ2-7

CDR3 protein: CASTGTRQGNEQFF
CDR3 DNA: TGTGCCAGCACCGGGACTAGGCAAGGCAATGAGCAGTTCTTC
V gene: TRBV3-1/TRBV3-2
clone size: -
D gene: TRBD2
J gene: TRBJ2-1

CDR3 protein: CASSVTGASGNTIYF
CDR3 DNA: TGTGCCAGCAGCGTAACGGGAGCCTCTGGAAACACCATATATTTT
V gene: TRBV9
clone size: -
D gene: -
J gene: TRBJ1-3

CDR3 protein: CASSYEGQGGTEAFF
CDR3 DNA: TGCGCCAGCAGCTACGAGGGACAGGGGGGCACTGAAGCTTTCTTT
V gene: TRBV5-1
clone size: -
D gene: TRBD1
J gene: TRBJ1-1

CDR3 protein: CASSFGTSGRTEQYF
CDR3 DNA: TGTGCCAGCAGCTTTGGGACTAGCGGGAGGACCGAGCAGTACTTC
V gene: TRBV6-5
clone size: -
D gene: TRBD2
J gene: TRBJ2-7

CDR3 protein: CASSPGDRGNWWYGYTF
CDR3 DNA: TGTGCCAGCAGTCCGGGGGACAGGGGAAATTGGTGGTATGGCTACACCTTC
V gene: TRBV27
clone size: -
D gene: TRBD1
J gene: TRBJ1-2

CDR3 protein: CASSDSFGDSGNEQFF
CDR3 DNA: TGTGCCAGCAGTGACTCGTTCGGGGATTCGGGTAATGAGCAGTTCTTC
V gene: TRBV6-4
clone size: -
D gene: -
J gene: TRBJ2-1